This record covers a single T cell receptor (beta chain). Study processing details: Amplification of reference gene primers was used by the study to estimate nucleated cell counts. Measured with immunoSEQ multiplex PCR; TCRdb has only the in-frame clones, and not every one. D and trimming were read from the DNA, whereas the V and J calls and clone size are those reported in that table. In the table there are 100,000 or so clones, approximately 90% of which are singletons. This sample stems from a study of blood T cell repertoires in COVID-19. The overall study: The United States, Italy and Spain were the sources of the acute and convalescent COVID-19 samples. Sample material is recorded as cDNA or gDNA derived from T cells, B-cell-depleted T cells, or PBMCs.

The CDR3 has 15 amino acids. Trimming removed 0 bases from V and 1 base from J, with 11 bases in between. Germline V gene lookup returns CDR1 SGHTS and CDR2 YDEGEE. The chain uses TRBV5-8 and TRBJ2-7; D gene ambiguous. The sequencing sample was made of peripheral blood. The sequence derives from a man in his fifties or sixties with acute or convalescent COVID-19. The CDR3 DNA reads TGTGCCAGCAGCTTGGCCATGGCACAGTCCTACGAGCAGTACTTC. This encodes CASSLAMAQSYEQYF.